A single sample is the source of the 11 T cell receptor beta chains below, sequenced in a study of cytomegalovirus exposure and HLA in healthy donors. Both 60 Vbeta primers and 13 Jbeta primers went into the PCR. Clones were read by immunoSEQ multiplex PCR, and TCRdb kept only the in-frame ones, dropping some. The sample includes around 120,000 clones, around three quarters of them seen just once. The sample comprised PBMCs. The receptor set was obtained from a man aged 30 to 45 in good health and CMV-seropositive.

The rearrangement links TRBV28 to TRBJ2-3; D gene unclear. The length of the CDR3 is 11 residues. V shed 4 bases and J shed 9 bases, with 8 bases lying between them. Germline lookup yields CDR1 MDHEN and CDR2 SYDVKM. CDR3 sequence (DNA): TGTGCCAGCAGTTCCATTCGGACGCAGTATTTT. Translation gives CASSSIRTQYF.

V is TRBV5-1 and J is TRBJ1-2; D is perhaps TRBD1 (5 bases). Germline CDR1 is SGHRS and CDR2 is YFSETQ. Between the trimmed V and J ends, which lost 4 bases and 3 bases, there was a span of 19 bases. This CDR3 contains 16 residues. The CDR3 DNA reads TGCGCCAGCAGCCGGACGTCCCGACAGTACCACTATGGCTACACCTTC. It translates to CASSRTSRQYHYGYTF.

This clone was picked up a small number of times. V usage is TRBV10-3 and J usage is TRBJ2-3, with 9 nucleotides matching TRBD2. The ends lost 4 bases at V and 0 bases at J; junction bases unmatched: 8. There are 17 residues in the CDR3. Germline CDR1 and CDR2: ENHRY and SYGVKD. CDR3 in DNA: TGTGCCATCAGTGTTCGAGCGGGGGGAGCTAGCACAGATACGCAGTATTTT. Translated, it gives CAISVRAGGASTDTQYF.

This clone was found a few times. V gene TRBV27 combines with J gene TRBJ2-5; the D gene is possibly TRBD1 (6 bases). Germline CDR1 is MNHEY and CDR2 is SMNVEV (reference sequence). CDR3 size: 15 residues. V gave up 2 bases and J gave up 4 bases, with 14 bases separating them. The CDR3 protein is CASSLMAGTRETQYF. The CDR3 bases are TGTGCCAGCAGTTTAATGGCCGGGACAAGAGAGACCCAGTACTTC.

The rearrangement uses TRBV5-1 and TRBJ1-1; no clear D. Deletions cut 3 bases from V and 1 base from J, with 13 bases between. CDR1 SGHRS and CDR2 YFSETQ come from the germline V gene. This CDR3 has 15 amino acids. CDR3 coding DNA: TGCGCCAGCAGCTCCCGACTGACGGCGAACACTGAAGCTTTCTTT. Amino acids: CASSSRLTANTEAFF.

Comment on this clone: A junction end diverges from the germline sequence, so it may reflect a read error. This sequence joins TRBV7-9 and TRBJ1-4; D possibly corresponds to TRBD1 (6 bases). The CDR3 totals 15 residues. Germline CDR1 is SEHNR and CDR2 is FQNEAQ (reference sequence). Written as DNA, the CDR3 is TGTTCCAGCAGCCAAAAGGGGGCAACTAATGAAAAACTGTTTTTT. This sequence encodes CSSSQKGATNEKLFF.

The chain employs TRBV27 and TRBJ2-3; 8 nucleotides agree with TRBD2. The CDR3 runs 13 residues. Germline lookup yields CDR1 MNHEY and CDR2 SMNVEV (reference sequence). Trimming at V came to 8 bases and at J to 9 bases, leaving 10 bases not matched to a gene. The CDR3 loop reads CASRSGSLVTQYF. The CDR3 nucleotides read TGTGCCAGCCGAAGCGGGAGTTTAGTGACGCAGTATTTT.

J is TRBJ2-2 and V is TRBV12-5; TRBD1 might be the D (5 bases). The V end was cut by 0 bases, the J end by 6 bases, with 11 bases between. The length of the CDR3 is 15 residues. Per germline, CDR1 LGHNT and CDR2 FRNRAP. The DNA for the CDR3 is TGTGCTAGTGGTTTGGTATCAGGGTATGCCGGGGAGCTGTTTTTT. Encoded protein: CASGLVSGYAGELFF.

CDR3 loop: CASSRQGRDEQYF. Here the CDR3 DNA reads TGTGCCAGCAGTCGCCAGGGCCGCGACGAGCAGTACTTC. The V and J genes are TRBV6-5 and TRBJ2-7; D possibly corresponds to TRBD1 (5 bases). The CDR3 is 13 amino acids. V was cut by 5 bases and J by 5 bases, with 13 bases left in between. Per germline, CDR1 MNHEY and CDR2 SVGAGI.

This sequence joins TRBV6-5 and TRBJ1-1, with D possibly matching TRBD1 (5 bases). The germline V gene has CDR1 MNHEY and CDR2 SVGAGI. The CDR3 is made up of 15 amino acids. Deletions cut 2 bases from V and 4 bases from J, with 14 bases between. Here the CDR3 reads CASSYGAGAGTEAFF. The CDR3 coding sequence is TGTGCCAGCAGTTACGGGGCGGGAGCAGGCACTGAAGCTTTCTTT.

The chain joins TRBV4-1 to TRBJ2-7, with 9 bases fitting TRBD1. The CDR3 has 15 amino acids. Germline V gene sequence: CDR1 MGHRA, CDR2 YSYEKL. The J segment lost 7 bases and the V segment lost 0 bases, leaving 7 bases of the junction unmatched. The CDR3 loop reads CASSQDGQGPREQYF. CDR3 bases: TGCGCCAGCAGCCAAGACGGACAGGGGCCGCGAGAGCAGTACTTC.